A single sample is the source of the 9 T cell receptor beta chains below, sequenced in a study of OX40 agonist ivuxolimab in advanced cancers. This table comes from immunoSEQ multiplex PCR, and its TCRdb copy is limited to in-frame clones, with some not included. This table has about 54,000 clones, 85% to 95% appearing once. The source material was CD4+ or CD8+ T cells sorted from blood, sampled in a trial of the OX40 agonist ivuxolimab. These receptors all stem from an adult with an advanced solid tumor such as melanoma, head and neck, liver or kidney cancer.

V and J are TRBV29-1 and TRBJ1-5, with D possibly matching TRBD1 (5 bases). The V and J ends lost 6 bases and 2 bases respectively, with 20 bases between them. The CDR3 length is 16 residues. Germline V gene sequence: CDR1 SQVTM, CDR2 ANQGSEA. The CDR3 reads CSVTPHRGVGNQPQHF. CDR3 in DNA: TGCAGCGTAACCCCACATAGAGGGGTAGGCAATCAGCCCCAGCATTTT.

This chain uses TRBV10-2 with TRBJ2-7, with TRBD2 identical over 12 bases. CDR1 is WSHSY, CDR2 SAAADI, per germline. V lost 3 bases and J lost 3; bases outside the gene matches: 9. The CDR3 runs 17 residues. The CDR3 sequence is CASSEGLAGGPNYEQYF. The CDR3, as DNA: TGCGCCAGCAGTGAAGGGCTAGCGGGAGGGCCCAACTACGAGCAGTACTTC.

The rearrangement uses TRBV18 and TRBJ2-7; 9 nucleotides match TRBD1. Germline V gene lookup returns CDR1 KGHSH and CDR2 LQKENI. The CDR3 is made up of 13 amino acids. Losses at the gene ends were 2 bases for V and 6 bases for J; bases not matched to a gene: 2. Here the CDR3 reads CASSPVTGGEQYF. The CDR3 DNA is TGTGCCAGCTCACCAGTGACAGGGGGCGAGCAGTACTTC.

This rearrangement joins TRBV15 to TRBJ1-1, with D possibly matching TRBD1 (5 bases). There are 17 residues in the CDR3. The germline gives CDR1 LNHNV, CDR2 YYDKDF (reference sequence). V was clipped by 1 base and J by 0 bases, with 15 bases between them. CDR3 DNA: TGTGCCACCAGCAGAGCATGGGTGGGGCACTTGAACACTGAAGCTTTCTTT. Amino acid sequence: CATSRAWVGHLNTEAFF.

The chain carries TRBV19 and TRBJ2-7; 9 bases line up with TRBD1. With V trimmed by 5 bases and J by 6 bases, 8 bases remained unmatched. Germline V CDR1 and CDR2: LNHDA, SQIVND (reference sequence). The CDR3 is 14 residues long. The CDR3 DNA is TGTGCCAGTAGTTCCCACAGGGGGCCCCTCGAGCAGTACTTC. This gives the protein CASSSHRGPLEQYF.

J is TRBJ2-5 and V is TRBV4-1; 9 bases align to TRBD1. CDR3 size: 15 residues. After removal of 1 base from V and 1 base from J, the junction contained 1 base not matched to a gene. Germline CDR1 is MGHRA and CDR2 is YSYEKL. For the CDR3, the DNA is TGCGCCAGCAGCCAAGGGGGACAGGGCCAAGAGACCCAGTACTTC. As protein: CASSQGGQGQETQYF.

The chain carries TRBV10-3 and TRBJ2-7, with 9 bases aligning to TRBD2. The CDR3 totals 13 residues. The germline gives CDR1 ENHRY, CDR2 SYGVKD. V lost 6 bases, J lost 2 bases, and 2 bases stayed unmatched. The CDR3 reads CAIRGLAAYEQYF. CDR3 DNA: TGTGCCATCAGGGGACTAGCCGCCTACGAGCAGTACTTC.

V is TRBV7-3 and J is TRBJ2-1; 11 nucleotides agree with TRBD2. CDR3 length: 12 amino acids. V shed 11 bases, J shed 10 bases, and the junction held 7 bases outside the gene matches. CDR1 is SGHTA, CDR2 FQGTGA, per germline. In nucleotides, the CDR3 is TGTGCCTCCGCCGGACTAGCGGGCGAGCAGTTCTTC. Amino acids: CASAGLAGEQFF.

J is TRBJ1-5 and V is TRBV28; 7 nucleotides agree with TRBD1. The junction had 11 bases not matched to a gene; V was cut back by 6 bases and J by 0 bases. The length of the CDR3 is 17 residues. The germline gives CDR1 MDHEN, CDR2 SYDVKM. The CDR3 region has the DNA TGTGCCAGCAGAAATATCGGGACAGCTTATAGCAATCAGCCCCAGCATTTT. Residues: CASRNIGTAYSNQPQHF.